This record concerns one T cell receptor beta chain sequence. Its antigen is undetermined. The data originate from a study of T cells in Graves' hyperthyroidism and ophthalmopathy. Whole-study results and caveats: Stable hyperthyroidism was separated from ophthalmopathy by a model based on 13 V-J features.

Amplification targeted TCR beta CDR3 regions from RNA transcripts. HTBI primers drove first-round RT-PCR of the TCR CDR3. TCRdb passed the multiplex PCR reads through MiXCR, listing each CDR3 protein once. Of 500,000 to 650,000 distinct CDR3 sequences in the sample, about 46% are singletons; the top ten hold about 45%. Per the germline V gene, CDR1 is SGHDN and CDR2 is FVKESK. The CDR3 consists of 16 residues. Trimming took 1 base from V and 6 from J, leaving 13 bases between them. The sequenced sample consisted of peripheral blood or thyroid tissue (not recorded which). This sequence joins TRBV14 and TRBJ1-6, with D possibly being TRBD1 (5 bases). The clonotype originates from an adult woman with Graves' disease, either hyperthyroidism or ophthalmopathy (not recorded which). The CDR3 loop reads CASSQGETETNSPLHF. In DNA, the CDR3 is TGTGCCAGCAGCCAAGGGGAGACAGAAACTAATTCACCCCTCCACTTT.